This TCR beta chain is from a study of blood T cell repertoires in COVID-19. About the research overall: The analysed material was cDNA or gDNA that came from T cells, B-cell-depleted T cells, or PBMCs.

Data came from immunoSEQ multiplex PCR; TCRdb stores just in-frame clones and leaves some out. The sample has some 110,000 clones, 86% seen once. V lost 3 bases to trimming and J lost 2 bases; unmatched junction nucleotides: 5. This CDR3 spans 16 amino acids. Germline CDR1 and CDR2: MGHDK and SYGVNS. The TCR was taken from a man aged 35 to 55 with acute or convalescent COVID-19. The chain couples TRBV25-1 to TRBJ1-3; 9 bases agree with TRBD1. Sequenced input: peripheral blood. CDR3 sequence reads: CASSETGGSTGNTIYF. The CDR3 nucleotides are TGTGCCAGCAGTGAGACAGGGGGAAGTACTGGAAACACCATATATTTT.